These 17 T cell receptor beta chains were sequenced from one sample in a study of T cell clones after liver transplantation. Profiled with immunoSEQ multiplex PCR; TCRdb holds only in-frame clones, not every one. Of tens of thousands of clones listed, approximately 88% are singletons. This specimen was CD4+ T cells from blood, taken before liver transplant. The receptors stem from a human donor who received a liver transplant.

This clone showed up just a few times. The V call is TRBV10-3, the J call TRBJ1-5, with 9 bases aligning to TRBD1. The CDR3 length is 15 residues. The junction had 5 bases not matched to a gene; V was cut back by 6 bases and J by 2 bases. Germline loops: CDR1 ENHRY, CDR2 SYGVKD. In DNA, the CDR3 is TGTGCCATCAGCACAGGGGGCCAACGCAATCAGCCCCAGCATTTT. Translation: CAISTGGQRNQPQHF.

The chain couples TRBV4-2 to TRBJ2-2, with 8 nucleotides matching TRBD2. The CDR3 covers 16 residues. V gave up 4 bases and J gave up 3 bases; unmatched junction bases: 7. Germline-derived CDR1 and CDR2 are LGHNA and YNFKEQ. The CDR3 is CASSLKRGLDTGELFF. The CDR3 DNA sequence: TGTGCCAGCAGCCTAAAGCGGGGGTTGGACACCGGGGAGCTGTTTTTT.

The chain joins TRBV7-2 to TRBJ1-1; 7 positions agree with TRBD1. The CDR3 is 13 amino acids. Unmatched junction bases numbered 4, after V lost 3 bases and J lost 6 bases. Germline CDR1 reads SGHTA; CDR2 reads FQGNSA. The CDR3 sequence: CASSFQGGPEAFF. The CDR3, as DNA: TGTGCCAGCAGCTTTCAAGGGGGCCCTGAAGCTTTCTTT.

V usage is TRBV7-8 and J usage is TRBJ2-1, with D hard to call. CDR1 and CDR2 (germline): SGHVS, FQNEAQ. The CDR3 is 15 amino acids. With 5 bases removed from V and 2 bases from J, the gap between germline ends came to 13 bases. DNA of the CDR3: TGTGCCAGCAGCCCGTCGGCGGCCGCCTACAATGAGCAGTTCTTC. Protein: CASSPSAAAYNEQFF.

CDR3 DNA: TGTGCCAGTAGTCAGGGGGCGCATGAAAAACTGTTTTTT. Translation: CASSQGAHEKLFF. The rearrangement uses TRBV19 and TRBJ1-4; 8 bases map to TRBD1. The CDR3 loop spans 13 amino acids. Germline V gene sequence: CDR1 LNHDA, CDR2 SQIVND (reference sequence). V trimming: 5 bases; J trimming: 6 bases; junction bases outside the gene matches: 2.

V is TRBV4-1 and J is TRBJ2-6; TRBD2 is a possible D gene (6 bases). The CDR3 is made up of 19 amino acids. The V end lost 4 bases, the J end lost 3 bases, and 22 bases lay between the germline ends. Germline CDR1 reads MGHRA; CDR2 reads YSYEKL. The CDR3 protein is CASSPRDFSLRGGANVLTF. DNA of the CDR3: TGCGCCAGCAGCCCACGGGACTTTTCCCTCAGAGGTGGGGCCAACGTCCTGACTTTC.

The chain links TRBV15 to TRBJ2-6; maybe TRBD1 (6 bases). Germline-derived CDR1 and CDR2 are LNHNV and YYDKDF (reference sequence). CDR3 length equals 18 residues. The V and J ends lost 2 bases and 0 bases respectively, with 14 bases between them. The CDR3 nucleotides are TGTGCCACCAGCAGACTGCGACAGGCTACCTCTGGGGCCAACGTCCTGACTTTC. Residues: CATSRLRQATSGANVLTF.

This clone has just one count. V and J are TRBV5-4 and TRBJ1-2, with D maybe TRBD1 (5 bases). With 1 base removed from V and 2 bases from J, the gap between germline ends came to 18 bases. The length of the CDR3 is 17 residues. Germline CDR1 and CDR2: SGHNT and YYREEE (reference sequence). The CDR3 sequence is CASSLIIGVESNYGYTF. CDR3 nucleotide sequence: TGTGCCAGCAGCTTGATTATAGGGGTCGAAAGCAACTATGGCTACACCTTC.

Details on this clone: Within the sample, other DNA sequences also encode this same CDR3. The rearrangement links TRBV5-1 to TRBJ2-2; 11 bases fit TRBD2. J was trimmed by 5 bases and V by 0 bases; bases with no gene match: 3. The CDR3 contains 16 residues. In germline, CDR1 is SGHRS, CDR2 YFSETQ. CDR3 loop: CASSLVASGGTGELFF. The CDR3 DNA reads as TGCGCCAGCAGCTTGGTGGCTAGCGGGGGGACCGGGGAGCTGTTTTTT. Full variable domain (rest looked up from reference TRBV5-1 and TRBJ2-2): KAGVTQTPRYLIKTRGQQVTLSCSPISGHRSVSWYQQTPGQGLQFLFEYFSETQRNKGNFPGRFSGRQFSNSRSEMNVSTLELGDSALYLCASSLVASGGTGELFFGEGSRLTVL.

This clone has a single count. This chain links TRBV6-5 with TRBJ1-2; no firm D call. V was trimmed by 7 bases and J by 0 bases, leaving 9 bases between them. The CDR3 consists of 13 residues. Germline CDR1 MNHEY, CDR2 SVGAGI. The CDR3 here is CASTPGTNYGYTF. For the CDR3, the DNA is TGTGCCAGCACCCCGGGGACTAACTATGGCTACACCTTC.

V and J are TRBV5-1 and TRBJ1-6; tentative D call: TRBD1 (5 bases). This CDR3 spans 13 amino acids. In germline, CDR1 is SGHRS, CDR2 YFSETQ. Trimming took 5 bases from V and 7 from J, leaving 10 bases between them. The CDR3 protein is CASRTEDNSPLHF. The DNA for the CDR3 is TGCGCCAGCAGGACAGAGGACAATTCACCCCTCCACTTT.

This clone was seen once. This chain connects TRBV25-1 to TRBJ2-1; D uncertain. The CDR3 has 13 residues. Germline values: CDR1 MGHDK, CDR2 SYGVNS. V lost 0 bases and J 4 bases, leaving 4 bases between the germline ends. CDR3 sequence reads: CASSEYAYNEQFF. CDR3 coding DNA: TGTGCCAGCAGTGAATATGCGTACAATGAGCAGTTCTTC.

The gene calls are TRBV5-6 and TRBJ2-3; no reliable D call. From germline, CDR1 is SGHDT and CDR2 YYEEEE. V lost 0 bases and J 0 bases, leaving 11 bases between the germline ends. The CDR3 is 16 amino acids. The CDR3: CASSLVAFTSTDTQYF. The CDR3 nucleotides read TGTGCCAGCAGCTTGGTCGCTTTTACTAGCACAGATACGCAGTATTTT.

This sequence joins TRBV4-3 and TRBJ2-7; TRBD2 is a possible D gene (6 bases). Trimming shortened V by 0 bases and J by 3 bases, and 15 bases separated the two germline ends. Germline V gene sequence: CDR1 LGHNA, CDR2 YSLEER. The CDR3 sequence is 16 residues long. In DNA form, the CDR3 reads TGCGCCAGCAGCCAAGATTACCGGGGGTTGGACTACGAGCAGTACTTC. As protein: CASSQDYRGLDYEQYF.

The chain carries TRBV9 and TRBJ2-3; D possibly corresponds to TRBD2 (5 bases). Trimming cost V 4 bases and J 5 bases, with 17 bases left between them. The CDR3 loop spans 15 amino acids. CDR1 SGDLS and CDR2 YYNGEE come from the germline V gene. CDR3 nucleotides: TGTGCCAGCAGCAAACAGCCTAGCATTGGAGATACGCAGTATTTT. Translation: CASSKQPSIGDTQYF.

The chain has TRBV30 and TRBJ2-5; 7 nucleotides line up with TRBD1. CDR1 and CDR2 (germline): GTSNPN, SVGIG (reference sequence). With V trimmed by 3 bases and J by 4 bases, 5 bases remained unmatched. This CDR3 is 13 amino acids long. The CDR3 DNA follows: TGTGCCTGGAGCAGGGGGAGCACAGAGACCCAGTACTTC. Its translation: CAWSRGSTETQYF.

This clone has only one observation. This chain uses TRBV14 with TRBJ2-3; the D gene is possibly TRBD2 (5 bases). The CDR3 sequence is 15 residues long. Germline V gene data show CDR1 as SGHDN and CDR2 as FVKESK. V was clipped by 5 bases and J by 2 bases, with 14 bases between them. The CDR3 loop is CASSGRMRNTDTQYF. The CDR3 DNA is TGTGCCAGCAGCGGGAGAATGAGGAACACAGATACGCAGTATTTT.